Listed here are 13 T cell receptor beta chains from one sample, sequenced in a study of blood T cell repertoires in COVID-19. This table comes from immunoSEQ multiplex PCR, and its TCRdb copy is limited to in-frame clones, with some not included. The sample contains approximately 470,000 clones, 75% to 90% of which appear only once. Sequenced material: PBMCs or T cells enriched from blood (not recorded which). The receptors here all came from a young woman who had recovered from COVID-19.

The chain is built from TRBV5-1 and TRBJ1-1; D is unclear. Deletions cut 0 bases from V and 2 bases from J, with 5 bases between. The germline gives CDR1 SGHRS, CDR2 YFSETQ. The CDR3 sequence is 13 residues long. The CDR3 DNA sequence: TGCGCCAGCAGCTTGGATTTAAACACTGAAGCTTTCTTT. Translated, it gives CASSLDLNTEAFF.

The chain uses TRBV6-5 and TRBJ2-3, with D unclear. Germline CDR1 reads MNHEY; CDR2 reads SVGAGI. The CDR3 is 15 residues long. V was shortened by 9 bases and J by 7 bases, with 23 bases between the two germline ends. The CDR3 DNA follows: TGTGCCAGTTATAATGGCGGTGCGGTTCAAAATACGCAGTATTTT. It codes for CASYNGGAVQNTQYF.

The chain combines TRBV5-1 with TRBJ1-1, with TRBD1 matching over 7 bases. V was pared by 0 bases and J by 6 bases, with 2 bases of the junction left unmatched. CDR3 length equals 13 residues. Germline assignment: CDR1 SGHRS and CDR2 YFSETQ. The CDR3: CASSLAQGAEAFF. The CDR3 DNA reads TGCGCCAGCAGCTTGGCGCAGGGGGCTGAAGCTTTCTTT.

The V gene is TRBV7-9, the J gene TRBJ1-3; a weak D match, TRBD1 (5 bases). This CDR3 has 18 amino acids. Trimming removed 3 bases from V and 0 bases from J, with 18 bases in between. The germline V gene encodes CDR1 SEHNR and CDR2 FQNEAQ (reference sequence). The CDR3 DNA reads as TGTGCCAGCAGCTTTAAGAGCGGGGGAGGCAGCTCTGGAAACACCATATATTTT. Its protein is CASSFKSGGGSSGNTIYF.

The gene calls are TRBV30 and TRBJ1-5; D is perhaps TRBD1 (5 bases). The CDR3 sequence is 12 residues long. V dropped 4 bases and J dropped 6 bases, with 10 bases sitting between them. Germline loops: CDR1 GTSNPN, CDR2 SVGIG (reference sequence). In nucleotides, the CDR3 is TGTGCCTGGAATGGGGGGTCTCAGCCCCAGCATTTT. Encoded protein: CAWNGGSQPQHF.

J is TRBJ1-2 and V is TRBV29-1; D possibly corresponds to TRBD1 (6 bases). Trimming took off 2 bases at V and 8 bases at J, with 15 bases between the two ends. CDR3 length: 13 residues. Germline V gene lookup returns CDR1 SQVTM and CDR2 ANQGSEA. The CDR3 sequence is CSVESLGGQGYTF. The CDR3 bases are TGCAGCGTTGAATCCCTGGGGGGGCAGGGCTACACCTTC.

This chain uses TRBV5-1 with TRBJ1-3, with D possibly matching TRBD1 (6 bases). Trimming removed 0 bases from V and 0 bases from J, with 10 bases in between. This CDR3 spans 16 amino acids. CDR1 is SGHRS, CDR2 YFSETQ, per germline. CDR3 loop: CASSLGQEGSGNTIYF. The CDR3 nucleotides read TGCGCCAGCAGCTTGGGACAGGAAGGCTCTGGAAACACCATATATTTT.

This clone appeared a few times. This chain connects TRBV29-1 to TRBJ1-3; a weak D match, TRBD1 (6 bases). Trimming pared 6 bases from V and 0 bases from J, leaving 12 bases between. Germline assignment: CDR1 SQVTM and CDR2 ANQGSEA. The CDR3 extends over 14 amino acids. For the CDR3, the DNA is TGCAGCGTGGTGGACAGTACCTCTGGAAACACCATATATTTT. Protein product: CSVVDSTSGNTIYF.

This sequence joins TRBV7-6 and TRBJ2-7, with TRBD1 matching over 11 bases. The germline gives CDR1 SGHVS, CDR2 FNYEAQ. This CDR3 comprises 16 residues. The trim removed 3 bases at V and 3 bases at J, leaving 7 bases unmatched. CDR3 region: CASSFGGTGGLYEQYF. CDR3 nucleotide sequence: TGTGCCAGCAGCTTCGGCGGGACAGGGGGTCTCTACGAGCAGTACTTC. Using reference TRBV7-6 and TRBJ2-7 for the parts outside the CDR3, the full variable domain is GAGVSQSPRYKVTKRGQDVALRCDPISGHVSLYWYRQALGQGPEFLTYFNYEAQQDKSGLPNDRFSAERPEGSISTLTIQRTEQRDSAMYRCASSFGGTGGLYEQYFGPGTRLTVT.

This chain joins TRBV28 and TRBJ1-4; maybe TRBD1 (5 bases). The V end lost 7 bases, the J end lost 8 bases, and 11 bases lay between the germline ends. This CDR3 has 12 amino acids. In germline, CDR1 is MDHEN, CDR2 SYDVKM. This CDR3 is CASNGGGEKLFF. The CDR3 nucleotides are TGTGCCAGCAACGGGGGAGGAGAAAAACTGTTTTTT.

The chain couples TRBV6-5 to TRBJ1-3; maybe TRBD1 (5 bases). Germline V CDR1 and CDR2: MNHEY, SVGAGI. V was shortened by 7 bases and J by 7 bases, with 11 bases between the two germline ends. The CDR3 spans 12 residues. CDR3 DNA sequence: TGTGCCAGCATCCTAAACAGGAACACCATATATTTT. Amino acid sequence: CASILNRNTIYF.

This clone has more than one count but fewer than ten. The CDR3 region has the DNA TGTGCCAGCAGCACAGCGGGAGGTACGGATGAGCAGTTCTTC. Protein sequence: CASSTAGGTDEQFF. The rearrangement joins TRBV9 to TRBJ2-1, with TRBD2 matching 9 bases. The CDR3 runs to 14 residues. V lost 4 bases to trimming and J lost 8 bases; unmatched junction nucleotides: 7. Germline V gives CDR1 SGDLS, CDR2 YYNGEE.

The V and J genes are TRBV5-1 and TRBJ2-3; 8 bases fit TRBD1. CDR1 is SGHRS, CDR2 YFSETQ, per germline. This CDR3 is built from 17 residues. V dropped 0 bases and J dropped 5; count of bases not matched to a gene: 11. The CDR3 DNA sequence: TGCGCCAGCAGCTTGGGGGGTGTCGAGACAGGGGTAGATACGCAGTATTTT. This translates into CASSLGGVETGVDTQYF.